Below, 32 T cell receptor beta chains from the same sample are listed, as sequenced in a study of blood T cell repertoires in COVID-19. Method: immunoSEQ multiplex PCR; TCRdb's copy keeps in-frame clones and lacks some. In the table there are 100,000 to 150,000 clones, over 65% of which are singletons. The sequencing sample was made of peripheral blood. The receptors were gathered from a human donor with acute or convalescent COVID-19. The donor label of this sample is uncertain.

J is TRBJ2-3 and V is TRBV7-2; D is possibly TRBD1 (6 bases). Trimming removed 1 base at V and 5 bases at J, with 13 bases between. The CDR3 is made up of 15 amino acids. Germline values: CDR1 SGHTA, CDR2 FQGNSA. The CDR3 loop reads CASSLGGRGIDTQYF. CDR3 bases: TGTGCCAGCAGCTTAGGGGGCAGGGGCATAGATACGCAGTATTTT.

This clone was seen only a few times. V is TRBV9 and J is TRBJ1-6; D is possibly TRBD1 (5 bases). V lost 4 bases and J 8 bases, leaving 10 bases between the germline ends. The CDR3 runs 13 residues. Germline V gene sequence: CDR1 SGDLS, CDR2 YYNGEE. The CDR3 nucleotides are TGTGCCAGCAGCCCGTCGGGGGATTCACCCCTCCACTTT. This sequence encodes CASSPSGDSPLHF.

A note on this clone: The identical CDR3 is also encoded by other nucleotide sequences in the sample. The rearrangement links TRBV3-1 (or the pseudogene TRBV3-2) to TRBJ2-7; 7 nucleotides line up with TRBD2. In germline, CDR1 is LGHDT, CDR2 YNNKEL (reference sequence). The CDR3 extends over 11 amino acids. The trim removed 3 bases at V and 7 bases at J, leaving 0 bases unmatched. In nucleotides, the CDR3 is TGTGCCAGCAGCCAGGGGGGGGAGCAGTACTTC. Translating gives CASSQGGEQYF.

As DNA, the CDR3 is TGTGCCAGCAGTGTTGTTAGCGGAGAGACCCAGTACTTC. Translation gives CASSVVSGETQYF. The chain has TRBV2 and TRBJ2-5; weak D call: TRBD2 (6 bases). CDR1 is SNHLY, CDR2 FYNNEI, per germline. This CDR3 is built from 13 residues. Trimming removed 4 bases at V and 4 bases at J, with 10 bases between.

This clone was picked up many times. J is TRBJ2-3 and V is TRBV30, with D tentatively TRBD1 (6 bases). V was cut by 0 bases and J by 0 bases, with 16 bases left in between. Per the germline V gene, CDR1 is GTSNPN and CDR2 is SVGIG (reference sequence). The CDR3 spans 17 residues. The CDR3 loop is CAWSVHWGRASTDTQYF. The DNA of the CDR3 is TGTGCCTGGAGTGTACACTGGGGGCGTGCGAGCACAGATACGCAGTATTTT. The full variable domain, with the rest looked up from reference TRBV30 and TRBJ2-3, is SQTIHQWPATLVQPVGSPLSLECTVEGTSNPNLYWYRQAAGRGLQLLFYSVGIGQISSEVPQNLSASRPQDRQFILSSKKLLLSDSGFYLCAWSVHWGRASTDTQYFGPGTRLTVL.

The chain employs TRBV6-5 and TRBJ1-6; D unresolved. Germline V gives CDR1 MNHEY, CDR2 SVGAGI. Trimming removed 7 bases from V and 3 bases from J, with 7 bases in between. The CDR3 runs to 13 residues. CDR3 nucleotides: TGTGCCAGCACCCGGGGCTATAATTCACCCCTCCACTTT. It encodes CASTRGYNSPLHF.

This chain joins TRBV18 and TRBJ1-2, with D possibly TRBD1 on 6 matching bases. The ends were cut back, 3 bases at V and 7 bases at J, with 12 bases in the middle. The CDR3 totals 13 residues. Germline CDR1 KGHSH, CDR2 LQKENI. The CDR3 region is CASSPQDRTGYTF. The CDR3 coding sequence is TGTGCCAGCTCACCTCAGGACAGAACTGGCTACACCTTC.

This chain uses TRBV30 with TRBJ1-2; D possibly corresponds to TRBD1 (6 bases). Trimming took 8 bases from V and 5 from J, leaving 30 bases between them. This CDR3 has 17 amino acids. Germline loops: CDR1 GTSNPN, CDR2 SVGIG (reference sequence). The CDR3 protein is CAGAFLEWTAKGYGYTF. Here the CDR3 DNA reads TGTGCCGGAGCCTTCTTGGAATGGACAGCGAAAGGGTATGGCTACACCTTC.

This chain uses TRBV28 with TRBJ1-5, with 7 bases aligning to TRBD1. The CDR3 extends over 16 amino acids. With V trimmed by 7 bases and J by 0 bases, 9 bases remained unmatched. Germline V CDR1 and CDR2: MDHEN, SYDVKM. The CDR3 bases are TGTGCCAGCAAATCGCCGGGACAGTATAGCAATCAGCCCCAGCATTTT. This encodes CASKSPGQYSNQPQHF.

The chain has TRBV11-2 and TRBJ2-2; the match to TRBD1 covers 8 bases. Germline lookup yields CDR1 SGHAT and CDR2 FQNNGV. V gave up 7 bases and J gave up 2 bases; unmatched junction bases: 6. This CDR3 spans 15 amino acids. CDR3 nucleotide sequence: TGTGCCAGCATCTGGGACAGGACCAACACCGGGGAGCTGTTTTTT. Amino acids: CASIWDRTNTGELFF.

This clone was detected a few times. The chain recombines TRBV18 with TRBJ2-2; 8 nucleotides line up with TRBD1. Per the germline V gene, CDR1 is KGHSH and CDR2 is LQKENI. After removal of 3 bases from V and 4 bases from J, the junction contained 4 bases not matched to a gene. The CDR3 covers 15 residues. The CDR3, as DNA: TGTGCCAGCTCACCCCAGGGGGCCGTCACCGGGGAGCTGTTTTTT. Translation: CASSPQGAVTGELFF. Complete variable domain (other parts from reference TRBV18 and TRBJ2-2): NAGVMQNPRHLVRRRGQEARLRCSPMKGHSHVYWYRQLPEEGLKFMVYLQKENIIDESGMPKERFSAEFPKEGPSILRIQQVVRGDSAAYFCASSPQGAVTGELFFGEGSRLTVL.

This chain joins TRBV2 and TRBJ1-5, with D maybe TRBD1 (6 bases). With 4 bases removed from V and 6 bases from J, the gap between germline ends came to 13 bases. Per the germline V gene, CDR1 is SNHLY and CDR2 is FYNNEI. The CDR3 loop spans 14 amino acids. This chain's CDR3 is CASSVQQGPQPQHF. In DNA form, the CDR3 reads TGTGCCAGCAGTGTCCAACAGGGTCCTCAGCCCCAGCATTTT.

In this sample, this clone is medium-sized. The V call is TRBV28, the J call TRBJ1-2, with 10 bases fitting TRBD1. J lost 8 bases, V lost 5 bases, and 5 bases had no gene match. The CDR3 loop spans 13 amino acids. Germline CDR1 reads MDHEN; CDR2 reads SYDVKM. CDR3 sequence: CASSGGTGEGYTF. Here the CDR3 DNA reads TGTGCCAGCAGTGGCGGGACAGGGGAGGGCTACACCTTC.

The chain combines TRBV5-6 with TRBJ2-5, with 9 bases identical to TRBD2. The V and J ends lost 5 bases and 4 bases, in that order; junction bases with no gene match: 12. Germline assignment: CDR1 SGHDT and CDR2 YYEEEE. This CDR3 spans 16 amino acids. The CDR3 nucleotides are TGTGCCAGCAGTTCACTCGCGGGGGGGCAGGTAGAGACCCAGTACTTC. As protein: CASSSLAGGQVETQYF.

This clone was recorded a few times. The gene calls are TRBV7-7 and TRBJ2-7, with 8 bases lining up with TRBD2. CDR3 length: 15 residues. Germline V gene data show CDR1 as SSHAT and CDR2 as FNYEAQ (reference sequence). CDR3 DNA sequence: TGTGCTAGCAGCTTAGCTAGCGGGCGCCTCCGCGAGCAGTACGTC. As protein: CASSLASGRLREQYV.

This chain uses TRBV18 with TRBJ1-3; the D is unclear. From germline, CDR1 is KGHSH and CDR2 LQKENI. The CDR3 is 15 residues long. With 3 bases removed from V and 4 bases from J, the gap between germline ends came to 13 bases. The CDR3 loop reads CASSPLTQEGNTIYF. For the CDR3, the DNA is TGTGCCAGCTCACCCCTCACTCAGGAAGGAAACACCATATATTTT.

This clone was counted between two and nine times. The rearrangement links TRBV24-1 to TRBJ2-1; TRBD2 agrees at 10 bases. The CDR3 is made up of 19 amino acids. CDR1 KGHDR and CDR2 SFDVKD come from the germline V gene. V lost 3 bases and J lost 0; bases outside the gene matches: 10. This chain's CDR3 is CATSDPGPSGGASYNEQFF. The CDR3 DNA sequence: TGTGCCACCAGTGATCCGGGGCCCAGCGGGGGGGCCTCCTACAATGAGCAGTTCTTC.

The chain uses TRBV28 and TRBJ1-2; 11 bases line up with TRBD1. The J segment lost 8 bases and the V segment lost 5 bases, leaving 10 bases of the junction unmatched. CDR3 length equals 15 residues. Germline values: CDR1 MDHEN, CDR2 SYDVKM. The CDR3 bases are TGTGCCAGCAGTAGTCCCGGGACAGGGGGGGAGGGCTACACCTTC. It encodes CASSSPGTGGEGYTF.

The genes are TRBV2 and TRBJ2-1, with a tentative D call TRBD2 (6 bases). The V gene's germline CDR1 is SNHLY and CDR2 FYNNEI. The CDR3 spans 14 residues. The V and J ends lost 3 bases and 0 bases respectively, with 6 bases between them. The CDR3 DNA reads TGTGCCAGCAGTGACGGGAGCTCCTACAATGAGCAGTTCTTC. It codes for CASSDGSSYNEQFF.

The chain carries TRBV6-2 or TRBV6-3 and TRBJ1-2, with 12 bases identical to TRBD1. CDR1 is MNHEY, CDR2 SVGEGT, per germline. J was trimmed by 2 bases and V by 2 bases; bases with no gene match: 6. The CDR3 loop spans 17 amino acids. The CDR3 region is CASSYRGTGGFNYGYTF. For the CDR3, the DNA is TGTGCCAGCAGTTACCGAGGGACAGGGGGCTTCAACTATGGCTACACCTTC.

The chain combines TRBV27 with TRBJ2-5; D perhaps matches TRBD1 (5 bases). The germline V gene has CDR1 MNHEY and CDR2 SMNVEV (reference sequence). With 5 bases removed from V and 4 bases from J, the gap between germline ends came to 14 bases. The CDR3 is 14 residues long. CDR3 DNA: TGTGCCAGCAGTCCTAGGGGTTGGGGAGAGACCCAGTACTTC. Amino acid sequence: CASSPRGWGETQYF.

This clone was detected a few times. The chain employs TRBV3-1 (or the pseudogene TRBV3-2) and TRBJ2-1; D is undetermined. V gave up 6 bases and J gave up 6 bases, with 12 bases separating them. The CDR3 runs 13 residues. Looked up from germline, CDR1 is LGHDT and CDR2 is YNNKEL (reference sequence). CDR3 residues: CASSQSHSNEQFF. The CDR3 region has the DNA TGTGCCAGCAGTCAATCCCACAGCAATGAGCAGTTCTTC.

This chain links TRBV6-5 with TRBJ2-7, with D perhaps TRBD1 (5 bases). Germline CDR1 MNHEY, CDR2 SVGAGI. Trimming left V 5 bases short and J 2 bases short, with 13 bases between. The CDR3 consists of 14 residues. CDR3 sequence (DNA): TGTGCCAGCAGTAGGACCGACAGTCCCTACGAGCAGTACGTC. Amino acid sequence: CASSRTDSPYEQYV.

Only a few counts were recorded for this clone. The rearrangement links TRBV9 to TRBJ1-1; 9 bases map to TRBD1. Germline CDR1 SGDLS, CDR2 YYNGEE. The V gene end was trimmed by 0 bases and the J gene end by 0 bases; junction bases not matched to a gene: 6. The CDR3 is 17 amino acids. This CDR3 is CASSVVRTGDLNTEAFF. The CDR3 DNA sequence: TGTGCCAGCAGCGTAGTCCGGACAGGGGATTTGAACACTGAAGCTTTCTTT. The full variable domain, its missing parts supplied by reference TRBV9 and TRBJ1-1, is DSGVTQTPKHLITATGQRVTLRCSPRSGDLSVYWYQQSLDQGLQFLIQYYNGEERAKGNILERFSAQQFPDLHSELNLSSLELGDSALYFCASSVVRTGDLNTEAFFGQGTRLTVV.

This clone has at least ten counts. This chain joins TRBV6-5 and TRBJ2-7; D perhaps matches TRBD1 (6 bases). Looked up from germline, CDR1 is MNHEY and CDR2 is SVGAGI. There are 10 residues in the CDR3. The CDR3 region has the DNA TGTGCACGGGACAACTACGAGCAGTACGTC. Translation: CARDNYEQYV.

This clone was counted a single time. The chain employs TRBV5-1 and TRBJ2-7; D perhaps matches TRBD2 (5 bases). The germline gives CDR1 SGHRS, CDR2 YFSETQ. With 0 bases removed from V and 3 bases from J, the gap between germline ends came to 13 bases. The CDR3 has 15 amino acids. In DNA form, the CDR3 reads TGCGCCAGCAGCTTGGGCGCAGCGGATGACTACGAGCAGTACTTC. It encodes CASSLGAADDYEQYF.

The genes are TRBV5-1 and TRBJ1-2; D remains ambiguous. V shed 0 bases and J shed 2 bases, with 17 bases lying between them. CDR3 length: 17 residues. Germline CDR1 reads SGHRS; CDR2 reads YFSETQ. CDR3 bases: TGCGCCAGCAGCTTGGTCCCCGTACAGACACAGAACTATGGCTACACCTTC. Translated, it gives CASSLVPVQTQNYGYTF.

This clone occurred once. The rearrangement joins TRBV7-2 to TRBJ2-2; TRBD2 matches at 8 bases. Trimming took 4 bases from V and 4 from J; bases not matched to a gene: 5. The germline gives CDR1 SGHTA, CDR2 FQGNSA. The CDR3 runs 15 residues. The CDR3 loop reads CASSSFRGGTGELFF. In DNA, the CDR3 is TGTGCCAGCAGCTCCTTTCGGGGGGGCACCGGGGAGCTGTTTTTT. Filled out from reference TRBV7-2 and TRBJ2-2, the complete variable domain reads GAGVSQSPSNKVTEKGKDVELRCDPISGHTALYWYRQSLGQGLEFLIYFQGNSAPDKSGLPSDRFSAERTGGSVSTLTIQRTQQEDSAVYLCASSSFRGGTGELFFGEGSRLTVL.

V usage is TRBV7-2 and J usage is TRBJ2-2, with D possibly TRBD1 on 7 matching bases. Germline V gene data show CDR1 as SGHTA and CDR2 as FQGNSA. The CDR3 runs 15 residues. Trimming removed 5 bases from V and 3 bases from J, with 13 bases in between. The CDR3 protein is CASSPPRGDTGELFF. As DNA, the CDR3 is TGTGCCAGCAGCCCCCCCAGGGGGGACACCGGGGAGCTGTTTTTT.

The chain recombines TRBV30 with TRBJ2-7; 7 positions match TRBD2. In germline, CDR1 is GTSNPN, CDR2 SVGIG (reference sequence). The CDR3 spans 14 residues. V lost 2 bases to trimming and J lost 3 bases; unmatched junction nucleotides: 7. CDR3 amino acids: CAWSWRGGGYEQYF. The CDR3 nucleotides read TGTGCCTGGAGTTGGCGTGGGGGGGGCTACGAGCAGTACTTC.

This clone was detected once. V gene TRBV27 combines with J gene TRBJ1-6, with D unclear. V lost 4 bases to trimming and J lost 3 bases, with 10 bases between them. Germline V lookup: CDR1 MNHEY, CDR2 SMNVEV (reference sequence). This CDR3 region has 15 residues. The CDR3 DNA reads as TGTGCCAGCAGTTCCCTCACTAACTATAATTCACCCCTCCACTTT. The encoded protein is CASSSLTNYNSPLHF.

The V call is TRBV5-1, the J call TRBJ2-3; a possible D gene is TRBD1 (5 bases). Trimming removed 3 bases from V and 2 bases from J, with 7 bases in between. This CDR3 spans 13 amino acids. CDR1 SGHRS and CDR2 YFSETQ come from the germline V gene. CDR3 bases: TGCGCCAGCAGCTCGGACACCACAGATACGCAGTATTTT. Its protein product is CASSSDTTDTQYF.